A selection of T cell receptor beta chains follows, all from one sample in a study of cytomegalovirus exposure and HLA in healthy donors. Data came from immunoSEQ multiplex PCR; TCRdb stores just in-frame clones and leaves some out. The data show roughly 300,000 clones, more than 80% seen once. Material for sequencing was PBMCs. The receptors originated from a woman aged 18-29 years in good health and CMV-seronegative. The CDR3 runs from the conserved cysteine through the conserved F or W. A D gene is named only where the DNA matches it firmly. Some rows mark clone size as missing; the rest say once, few, many or name a class of expanded clone.

clone size	V gene	D gene	J gene	CDR3 protein	CDR3 DNA
.	TRBV2	.	TRBJ2-7	CASRPGQNTRYF	TGTGCCAGCAGACCCGGACAGAACACAAGGTACTTC
.	TRBV29-1	TRBD1	TRBJ1-5	CSPGTGGISNQPQHF	TGCAGCCCCGGGACAGGGGGGATTAGCAATCAGCCCCAGCATTTT
.	TRBV5-6	.	TRBJ2-7	CASSPARIGLPYEQYF	TGTGCCAGCAGTCCCGCGAGGATCGGGTTACCCTACGAGCAGTACTTC
.	TRBV5-6	TRBD1	TRBJ2-2	CASSFRQGANTGELFF	TGTGCCAGCAGCTTCCGACAGGGTGCGAACACCGGGGAGCTGTTTTTT
.	TRBV6-1	.	TRBJ2-1	CASREALAQWRFF	TGTGCCAGCCGAGAGGCCCTGGCCCAGTGGAGGTTCTTC
.	TRBV20-1	.	TRBJ1-2	CSAGAELIYTF	TGCAGTGCAGGGGCCGAATTAATCTACACCTTC
once	TRBV19	TRBD1	TRBJ2-7	CASAQSGQSYEQYF	TGTGCCAGTGCCCAATCGGGACAGTCCTACGAGCAGTACTTC
.	TRBV29-1	TRBD1	TRBJ1-4	CSAGQGYEKLFF	TGCAGCGCGGGACAGGGTTATGAAAAACTGTTTTTT
once	TRBV4-2	.	TRBJ2-1	CASSQIARGHNEQFF	TGTGCCAGCAGCCAAATAGCGCGGGGGCACAATGAGCAGTTCTTC
.	TRBV2	TRBD2	TRBJ2-1	CASSELKVPGLAGGHYNEQFF	TGTGCCAGCAGTGAATTAAAAGTCCCGGGACTAGCGGGAGGGCACTACAATGAGCAGTTCTTC
.	TRBV7-7	.	TRBJ2-2	CASSPILIQGAGELFF	TGTGCCAGCAGCCCAATCCTGATACAGGGTGCCGGGGAGCTGTTTTTT
.	TRBV4-3	TRBD1	TRBJ2-7	CASSQTGQGASGYEQYF	TGCGCCAGCAGCCAGACAGGACAGGGGGCATCTGGCTACGAGCAGTACTTC
.	TRBV19	.	TRBJ2-1	CASTPLQGHNEQFF	TGTGCCAGTACCCCCCTTCAGGGGCACAATGAGCAGTTCTTC
.	TRBV15	TRBD1	TRBJ2-7	CATSTGGIYEQYF	TGTGCCACCAGCACAGGGGGCATTTACGAGCAGTACTTC
many	TRBV5-4	.	TRBJ1-5	CASSLQGNQPQHF	TGTGCCAGCAGCTTACAGGGCAATCAGCCCCAGCATTTT
.	TRBV7-2	.	TRBJ1-1	CASSRAGIGTEAFF	TGTGCCAGCAGCCGAGCCGGGATAGGCACTGAAGCTTTCTTT
.	TRBV7-3	TRBD2	TRBJ2-7	CASSSGLAGKDEQYF	TGTGCCAGCAGCTCCGGACTAGCGGGAAAAGACGAGCAGTACTTC
.	TRBV10-2	TRBD2	TRBJ2-2	CASRRGTSENTGELFF	TGCGCCAGCAGGAGGGGGACTAGCGAGAACACCGGGGAGCTGTTTTTT
few	TRBV25-1	TRBD2	TRBJ2-1	CASSEYERLGGSENEQFF	TGTGCCAGCAGTGAATACGAAAGATTGGGCGGGAGCGAAAATGAGCAGTTCTTC
.	TRBV7-2	.	TRBJ2-3	CASSQLRPAQYF	TGTGCCAGCAGCCAACTACGGCCCGCGCAGTATTTT
.	TRBV6-6	.	TRBJ1-5	CASSFQGTQPQHF	TGTGCCAGCAGTTTTCAGGGAACTCAGCCCCAGCATTTT